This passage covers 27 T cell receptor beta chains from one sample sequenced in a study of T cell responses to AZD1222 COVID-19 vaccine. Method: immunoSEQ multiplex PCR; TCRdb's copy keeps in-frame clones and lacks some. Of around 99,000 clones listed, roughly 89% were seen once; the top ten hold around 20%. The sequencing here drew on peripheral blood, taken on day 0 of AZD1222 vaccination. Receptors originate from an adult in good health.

The chain's CDR3 is CATSRDSRMDGYTF. The CDR3, as DNA: TGTGCCACCAGCAGAGATTCTAGAATGGATGGCTACACCTTC. The rearrangement uses TRBV15 and TRBJ1-2; D not resolved. Germline V CDR1 and CDR2: LNHNV, YYDKDF (reference sequence). The CDR3 has 14 residues. V lost 0 bases to trimming and J lost 6 bases, with 11 bases between them. Drawing the rest from reference TRBV15 and TRBJ1-2, the complete variable domain is DAMVIQNPRYQVTQFGKPVTLSCSQTLNHNVMYWYQQKSSQAPKLLFHYYDKDFNNEADTPDNFQSRRPNTSFCFLDIRSPGLGDTAMYLCATSRDSRMDGYTFGSGTRLTVV.

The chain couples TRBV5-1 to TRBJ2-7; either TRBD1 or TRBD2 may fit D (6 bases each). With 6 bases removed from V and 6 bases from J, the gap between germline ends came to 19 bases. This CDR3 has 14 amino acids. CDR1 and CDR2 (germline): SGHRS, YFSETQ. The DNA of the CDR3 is TGCGCCAGCAAGACAGGTCCGGGGGCCTCCGAGCAGTACTTC. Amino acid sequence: CASKTGPGASEQYF.

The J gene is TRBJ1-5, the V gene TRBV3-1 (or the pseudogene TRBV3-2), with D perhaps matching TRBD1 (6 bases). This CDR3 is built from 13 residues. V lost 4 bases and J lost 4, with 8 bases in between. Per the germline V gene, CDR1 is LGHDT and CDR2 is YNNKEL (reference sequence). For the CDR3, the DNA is TGTGCCAGCAGCCCTACAGGGAATCAGCCCCAGCATTTT. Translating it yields CASSPTGNQPQHF.

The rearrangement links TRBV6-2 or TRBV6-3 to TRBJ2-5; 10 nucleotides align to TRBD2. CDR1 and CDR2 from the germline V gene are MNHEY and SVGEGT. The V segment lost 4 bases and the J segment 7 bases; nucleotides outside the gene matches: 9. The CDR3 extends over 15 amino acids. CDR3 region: CASSSGLAVWLTQYF. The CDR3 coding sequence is TGTGCCAGCAGTTCTGGACTAGCGGTGTGGTTGACCCAGTACTTC.

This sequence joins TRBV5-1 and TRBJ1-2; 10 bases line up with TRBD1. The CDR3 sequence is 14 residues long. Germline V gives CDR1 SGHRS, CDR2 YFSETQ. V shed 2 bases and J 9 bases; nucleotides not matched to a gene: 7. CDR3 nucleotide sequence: TGCGCCAGCAGCTTTAGGGACAGGGGCCCCCGCTACACCTTC. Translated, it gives CASSFRDRGPRYTF.

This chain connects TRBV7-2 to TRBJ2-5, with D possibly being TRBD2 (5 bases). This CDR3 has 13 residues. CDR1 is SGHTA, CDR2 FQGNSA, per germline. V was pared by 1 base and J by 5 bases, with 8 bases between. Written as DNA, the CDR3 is TGTGCCAGCAGCTTAGACGGAGGTGAGACCCAGTACTTC. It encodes CASSLDGGETQYF. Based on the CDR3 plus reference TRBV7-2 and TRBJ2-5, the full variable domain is GAGVSQSPSNKVTEKGKDVELRCDPISGHTALYWYRQSLGQGLEFLIYFQGNSAPDKSGLPSDRFSAERTGGSVSTLTIQRTQQEDSAVYLCASSLDGGETQYFGPGTRLLVL.

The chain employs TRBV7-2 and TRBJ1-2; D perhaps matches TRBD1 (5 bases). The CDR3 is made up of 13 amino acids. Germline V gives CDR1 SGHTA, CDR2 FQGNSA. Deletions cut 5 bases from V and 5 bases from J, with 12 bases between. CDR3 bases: TGTGCCAGCAGCCGGACATCCGAATATGGCTACACCTTC. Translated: CASSRTSEYGYTF.

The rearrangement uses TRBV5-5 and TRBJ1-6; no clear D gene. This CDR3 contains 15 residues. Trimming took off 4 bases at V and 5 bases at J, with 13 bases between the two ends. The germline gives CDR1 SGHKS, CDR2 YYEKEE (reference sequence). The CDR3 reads CASSLSSDHNSPLHF. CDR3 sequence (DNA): TGTGCCAGCAGCCTGAGTTCCGACCATAATTCACCCCTCCACTTT.

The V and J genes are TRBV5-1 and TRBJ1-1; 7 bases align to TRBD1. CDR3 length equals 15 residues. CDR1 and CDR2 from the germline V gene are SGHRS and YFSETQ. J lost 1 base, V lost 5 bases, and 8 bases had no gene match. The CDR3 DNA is TGCGCCAGCAGTCAAACGGACAGGCGGAACACTGAAGCTTTCTTT. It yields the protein CASSQTDRRNTEAFF.

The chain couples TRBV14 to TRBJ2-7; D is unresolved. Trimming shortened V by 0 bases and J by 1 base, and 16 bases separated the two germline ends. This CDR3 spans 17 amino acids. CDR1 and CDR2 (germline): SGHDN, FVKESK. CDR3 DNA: TGTGCCAGCAGCCAAGAGTCGGGCTGGGATTCATCCTACGAGCAGTACTTC. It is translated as CASSQESGWDSSYEQYF.

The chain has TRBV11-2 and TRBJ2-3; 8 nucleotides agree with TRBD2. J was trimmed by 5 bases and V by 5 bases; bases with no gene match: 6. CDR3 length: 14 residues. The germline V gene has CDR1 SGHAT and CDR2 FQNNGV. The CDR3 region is CASSERGPLDTQYF. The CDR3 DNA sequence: TGTGCCAGCAGCGAGCGGGGGCCCTTAGATACGCAGTATTTT.

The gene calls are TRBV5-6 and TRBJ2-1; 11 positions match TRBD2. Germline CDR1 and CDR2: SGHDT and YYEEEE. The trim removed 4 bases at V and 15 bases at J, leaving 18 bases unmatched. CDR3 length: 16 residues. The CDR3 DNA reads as TGTGCCAGCAGCCGAACCATAGCGGGGGGGTTCCGCAAAGGGTTCTTC. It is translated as CASSRTIAGGFRKGFF.

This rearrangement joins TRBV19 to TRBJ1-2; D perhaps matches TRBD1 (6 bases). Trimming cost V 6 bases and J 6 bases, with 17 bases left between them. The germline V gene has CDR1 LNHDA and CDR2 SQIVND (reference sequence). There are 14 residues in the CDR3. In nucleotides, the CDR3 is TGTGCCAGTAGCGATACGGGGGCTGGCGATGGCTACACCTTC. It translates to CASSDTGAGDGYTF. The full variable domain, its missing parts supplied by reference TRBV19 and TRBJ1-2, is DGGITQSPKYLFRKEGQNVTLSCEQNLNHDAMYWYRQDPGQGLRLIYYSQIVNDFQKGDIAEGYSVSREKKESFPLTVTSAQKNPTAFYLCASSDTGAGDGYTFGSGTRLTVV.

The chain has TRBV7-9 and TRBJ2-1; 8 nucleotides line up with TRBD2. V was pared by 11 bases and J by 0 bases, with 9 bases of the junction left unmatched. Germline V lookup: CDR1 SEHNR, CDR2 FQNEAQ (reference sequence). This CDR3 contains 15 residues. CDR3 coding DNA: TGTGCCGGACAAAGCGGGGGCCCCTCCTACAATGAGCAGTTCTTC. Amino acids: CAGQSGGPSYNEQFF.

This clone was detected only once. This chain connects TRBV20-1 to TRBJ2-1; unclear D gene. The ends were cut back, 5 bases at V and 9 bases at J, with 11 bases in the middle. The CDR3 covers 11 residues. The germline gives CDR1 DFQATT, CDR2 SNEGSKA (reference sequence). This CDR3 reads CSASILREQFF. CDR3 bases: TGCAGTGCTTCAATCTTACGTGAGCAGTTCTTC.

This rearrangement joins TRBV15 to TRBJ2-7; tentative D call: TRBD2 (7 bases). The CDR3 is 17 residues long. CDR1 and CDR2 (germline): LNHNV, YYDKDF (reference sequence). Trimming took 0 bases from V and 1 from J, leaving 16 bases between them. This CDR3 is CATSRDIRGGRSYEQYF. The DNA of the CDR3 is TGTGCCACCAGCAGAGATATTAGGGGGGGAAGGTCCTACGAGCAGTACTTC.

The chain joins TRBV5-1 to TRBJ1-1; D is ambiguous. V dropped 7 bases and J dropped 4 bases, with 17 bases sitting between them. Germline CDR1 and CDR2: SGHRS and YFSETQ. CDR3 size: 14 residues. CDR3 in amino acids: CASRGRVRSTEAFF. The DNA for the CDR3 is TGCGCCAGCCGCGGACGGGTAAGGTCCACTGAAGCTTTCTTT.

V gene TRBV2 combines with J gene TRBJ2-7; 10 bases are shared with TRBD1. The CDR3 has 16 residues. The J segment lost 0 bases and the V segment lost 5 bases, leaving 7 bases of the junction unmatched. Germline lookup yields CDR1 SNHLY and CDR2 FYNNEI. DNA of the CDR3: TGTGCCAGCAGTATTAGGACAGGGGGAAGCTCCTACGAGCAGTACTTC. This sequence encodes CASSIRTGGSSYEQYF.

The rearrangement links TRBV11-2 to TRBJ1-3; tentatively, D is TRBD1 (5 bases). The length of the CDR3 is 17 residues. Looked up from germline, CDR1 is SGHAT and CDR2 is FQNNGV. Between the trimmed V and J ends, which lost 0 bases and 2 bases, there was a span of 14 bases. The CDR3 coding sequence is TGTGCCAGCAGCTTAGACCCGGGACGTTGGGCTGGAAACACCATATATTTT. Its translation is CASSLDPGRWAGNTIYF.

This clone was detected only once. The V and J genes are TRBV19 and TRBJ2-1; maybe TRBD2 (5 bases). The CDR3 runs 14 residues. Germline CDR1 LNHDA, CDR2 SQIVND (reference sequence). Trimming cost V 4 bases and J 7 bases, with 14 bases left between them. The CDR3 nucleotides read TGTGCCAGTAGTAACCCCGAGCGGAAAAATGAGCAGTTCTTC. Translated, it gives CASSNPERKNEQFF.

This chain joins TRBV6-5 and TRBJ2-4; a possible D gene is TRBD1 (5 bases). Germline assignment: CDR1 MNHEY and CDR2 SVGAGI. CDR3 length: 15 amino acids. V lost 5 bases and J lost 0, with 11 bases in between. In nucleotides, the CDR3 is TGTGCCAGCAGTAGTCCAGGGTTAGCCAAAAACATTCAGTACTTC. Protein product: CASSSPGLAKNIQYF.

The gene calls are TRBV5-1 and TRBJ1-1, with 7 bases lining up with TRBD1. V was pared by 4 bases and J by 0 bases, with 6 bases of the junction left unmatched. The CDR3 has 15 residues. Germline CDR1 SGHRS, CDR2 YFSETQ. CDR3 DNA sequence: TGCGCCAGCAGCCTAATGACAGGGCTGAACACTGAAGCTTTCTTT. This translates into CASSLMTGLNTEAFF.

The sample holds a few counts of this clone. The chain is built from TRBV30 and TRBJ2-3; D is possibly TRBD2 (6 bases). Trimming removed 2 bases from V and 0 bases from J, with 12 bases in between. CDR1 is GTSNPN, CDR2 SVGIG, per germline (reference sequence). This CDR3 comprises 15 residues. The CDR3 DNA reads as TGTGCCTGGAGTCGTGAGGGAGGAAGCACAGATACGCAGTATTTT. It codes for CAWSREGGSTDTQYF.

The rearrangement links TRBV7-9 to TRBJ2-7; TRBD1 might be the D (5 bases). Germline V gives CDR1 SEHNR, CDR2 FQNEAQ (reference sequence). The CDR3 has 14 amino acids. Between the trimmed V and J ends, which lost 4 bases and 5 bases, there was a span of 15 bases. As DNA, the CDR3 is TGTGCCAGCAGCTCGGTAGGGGCGATTGACGAGCAGTACTTC. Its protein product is CASSSVGAIDEQYF. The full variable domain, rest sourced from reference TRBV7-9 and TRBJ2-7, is DTGVSQNPRHKITKRGQNVTFRCDPISEHNRLYWYRQTLGQGPEFLTYFQNEAQLEKSRLLSDRFSAERPKGSFSTLEIQRTEQGDSAMYLCASSSVGAIDEQYFGPGTRLTVT.

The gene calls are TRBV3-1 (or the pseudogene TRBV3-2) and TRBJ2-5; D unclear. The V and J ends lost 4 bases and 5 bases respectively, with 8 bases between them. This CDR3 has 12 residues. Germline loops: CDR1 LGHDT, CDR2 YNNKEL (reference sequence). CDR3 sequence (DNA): TGTGCCAGCAGCCTGCCCTGGGAGACCCAGTACTTC. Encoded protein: CASSLPWETQYF.

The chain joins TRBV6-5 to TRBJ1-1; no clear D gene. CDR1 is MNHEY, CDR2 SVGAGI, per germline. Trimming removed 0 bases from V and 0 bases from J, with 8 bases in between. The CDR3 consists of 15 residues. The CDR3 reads CASSYSMAVNTEAFF. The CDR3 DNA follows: TGTGCCAGCAGTTACTCGATGGCAGTGAACACTGAAGCTTTCTTT.

In DNA, the CDR3 is TGTGCCAGCAACCTCAGGGAATCCTATAATTCACCCCTCCACTTT. This translates into CASNLRESYNSPLHF. V usage is TRBV7-2 and J usage is TRBJ1-6; D may be TRBD1 (5 bases). Trimming took off 7 bases at V and 1 base at J, with 11 bases between the two ends. The length of the CDR3 is 15 residues. The germline V gene encodes CDR1 SGHTA and CDR2 FQGNSA.